This T cell receptor (beta chain) was sequenced during a study of cytomegalovirus exposure and HLA in healthy donors. The CDR3 loop spans 13 amino acids. Germline CDR1 and CDR2: MDHEN and SYDVKM. V gave up 3 bases and J gave up 4 bases, with 8 bases separating them. Concerning this clone itself: Its target is unknown.

The study ran its PCR with 60 Vbeta and 13 Jbeta primers. Measured with immunoSEQ multiplex PCR; TCRdb has only the in-frame clones, and not every one. The data show about 300,000 clones, about nine tenths seen once. Donors counted as nominally healthy when sampled, yet unrecorded immune exposures were likely. General study points: A list of approximately 160 TCR beta chains associated with cytomegalovirus was given. Among immune exposure information, only CMV serostatus was available. For most TCR sequences rarity was the rule, although some public TCRs occurred in many donors.

This sequence originates from a man aged 35 to 55 in good health and CMV-seropositive. This sequence joins TRBV28 and TRBJ2-3; the D gene is possibly TRBD1 (5 bases). The material sequenced was PBMCs. CDR3 loop: CASSFGRADTQYF. CDR3 DNA sequence: TGTGCCAGCAGTTTCGGCAGGGCAGATACGCAGTATTTT.